The TCR beta chain described here comes from a study of OX40 agonist ivuxolimab in advanced cancers. Study context: Among those enrolled, mean age was approximately 60 years (range about 23 to 85) and 82.7% were male.

The protocol was immunoSEQ multiplex PCR, while the TCRdb copy is restricted to in-frame clones and leaves out a portion. The top ten clones hold about a third of a sample with about 22,000 clones, 70% to 85% of them seen once. At cycle 4 day 1, cycle 7 day 1, and baseline, blood was sampled. Regarding this clone: Its antigen is currently unknown.

Findings and limits, study-wide: CD4+ and CD8+ blood T cells expanded clonally by week 6 at 0.1 to 3.0 mg/kg. Averaged across samples, CD8+ T cells carried more expanded clones than CD4+ did.

The CDR3 has 14 amino acids. This chain uses TRBV12-1 with TRBJ2-1. TRBV12-1 is a pseudogene. The sequence derives from an adult with an advanced solid tumor such as melanoma, head and neck, liver or kidney cancer. The sample consisted of CD4+ or CD8+ T cells sorted from blood, taken in a trial of the OX40 agonist ivuxolimab. CDR3 sequence (DNA): TGTGCCAGCAGGATGCACCTCTTCTACAATGAGCAGTTCTTC. Its protein product is CASRMHLFYNEQFF.